The sequence of this T cell receptor beta chain was determined in a study of human T cells and chemical hapten exposure. Study information: Patients' scalps got diphenylcyclopropenone weekly throughout the roughly 23-week study. Patches that contained 0.01% DPC were applied to the upper back and read at 6 days.

Time point of the sample: patch test 1, 2 weeks after DPC sensitization. The treatment is: therapeutic diphenylcyclopropenone sensitization with weekly scalp DPC. Blood collection took place prior to placing each patch test. General study points: Once DPC sensitization occurred, TCRs above 1 in 1000 frequency showed no change.

The length of the CDR3 is 14 residues. Germline CDR1 and CDR2: KGHSH and LQKENI. V was pared by 2 bases and J by 6 bases, with 11 bases between. TCRdb processed the RACE reads anew with MiXCR; each CDR3 protein has one entry. The table records fewer than 130,000 distinct CDR3 sequences, approximately 10% of them present only once. About this clonotype itself: Its specificity is unknown.

J is TRBJ2-4 and V is TRBV18; tentatively, D is TRBD1 or TRBD2 (5 bases each). The starting material was whole blood, obtained in connection with sensitization to the hapten diphenylcyclopropenone (DPC). The clonotype originates from a middle-aged woman with alopecia areata. Some clones in this sample may be carry-over from other donors' samples. The CDR3 spells CASSPVPGGNIQYF. The DNA of the CDR3 is TGTGCCAGCTCACCAGTCCCTGGGGGAAACATTCAGTACTTC.